The 21 T cell receptor beta chains below come from one sample, sequenced in a study of OX40 agonist ivuxolimab in advanced cancers. Library preparation employed the immunoSEQ multiplex PCR assay. TCRdb carries this immuneACCESS record with in-frame sequences only. Its versions omit some clonotypes, under half of them owing to an unresolved V gene in the studies checked, with the rest unexplained. In this sample the table shows about 41,000 clones, 89% of which occur a single time. The ten top clones hold roughly 0.57% of the sample. The sample consisted of CD4+ or CD8+ T cells sorted from blood, taken in a trial of the OX40 agonist ivuxolimab. These receptors were collected from an adult with an advanced solid tumor such as melanoma, head and neck, liver or kidney cancer.

The chain combines TRBV5-6 with TRBJ2-3; D perhaps matches TRBD2 (5 bases). Trimming removed 4 bases from V and 4 bases from J, with 13 bases in between. The CDR3 covers 14 residues. Per germline, CDR1 SGHDT and CDR2 YYEEEE. The CDR3 sequence: CASSGHGGADTQYF. CDR3 coding DNA: TGTGCCAGCAGCGGCCACGGAGGTGCAGATACGCAGTATTTT. Full variable domain (outside the CDR3, taken from reference TRBV5-6 and TRBJ2-3): DAGVTQSPTHLIKTRGQQVTLRCSPKSGHDTVSWYQQALGQGPQFIFQYYEEEERQRGNFPDRFSGHQFPNYSSELNVNALLLGDSALYLCASSGHGGADTQYFGPGTRLTVL.

V is TRBV29-1 and J is TRBJ1-2, with 8 bases that match TRBD1. After removal of 6 bases from V and 5 bases from J, the junction contained 5 bases not matched to a gene. This CDR3 contains 12 residues. Germline V gene lookup returns CDR1 SQVTM and CDR2 ANQGSEA. The CDR3 protein is CSVGQGSYGYTF. The CDR3 coding sequence is TGCAGCGTCGGACAGGGTTCGTATGGCTACACCTTC. The variable domain in full, with the rest retrieved from reference TRBV29-1 and TRBJ1-2, is SAVISQKPSRDICQRGTSLTIQCQVDSQVTMMFWYRQQPGQSLTLIATANQGSEATYESGFVIDKFPISRPNLTFSTLTVSNMSPEDSSIYLCSVGQGSYGYTFGSGTRLTVV.

The rearrangement links TRBV7-3 to TRBJ2-3; D ambiguous. CDR3 size: 13 residues. Germline lookup yields CDR1 SGHTA and CDR2 FQGTGA. Trimming pared 5 bases from V and 1 base from J, leaving 7 bases between. This CDR3 reads CASSRRGTDTQYF. CDR3 coding DNA: TGTGCCAGCAGCCGACGGGGCACAGATACGCAGTATTTT.

The CDR3 DNA reads TGTGCCAGCAGCCCGGGACAGCAGATGAACACTGAAGCTTTCTTT. Its translation: CASSPGQQMNTEAFF. This rearrangement joins TRBV4-2 to TRBJ1-1, with 7 positions matching TRBD1. V was pared by 4 bases and J by 0 bases, with 5 bases of the junction left unmatched. The CDR3 spans 15 residues. The germline gives CDR1 LGHNA, CDR2 YNFKEQ.

This clone turned up a few times. The chain employs TRBV25-1 and TRBJ1-5, with D perhaps matching TRBD1 (5 bases). The CDR3 is 13 residues long. CDR1 is MGHDK and CDR2 is SYGVNS in the germline V gene. V shed 2 bases and J shed 11 bases, with 13 bases lying between them. The DNA for the CDR3 is TGTGCCAGCAGTGAACTCGGGACTGGTACCCAGCATTTT. Encoded protein: CASSELGTGTQHF.

J is TRBJ1-4 and V is TRBV10-3, with D hard to call. Trimming took off 4 bases at V and 7 bases at J, with 13 bases between the two ends. Germline CDR1 and CDR2: ENHRY and SYGVKD. This CDR3 comprises 14 residues. The CDR3 DNA follows: TGTGCCATCAGTGTAGGAACATATGGTGAAAAACTGTTTTTT. Amino acids: CAISVGTYGEKLFF.

V and J are TRBV29-1 and TRBJ2-5; TRBD2 aligns across 8 bases. Per germline, CDR1 SQVTM and CDR2 ANQGSEA. This CDR3 is built from 14 residues. J lost 1 base, V lost 6 bases, and 7 bases had no gene match. This CDR3 is CSVQTGLAQETQYF. CDR3 nucleotide sequence: TGCAGCGTCCAAACTGGACTAGCCCAAGAGACCCAGTACTTC.

The chain has TRBV7-8 and TRBJ1-5, with 8 bases fitting TRBD1. Germline CDR1 and CDR2: SGHVS and FQNEAQ. J gave up 3 bases and V 4 bases, and 5 bases lay outside the gene matches. This CDR3 region has 15 residues. The CDR3, as DNA: TGTGCCAGCAGCTCCCGACAGGGGAACAATCAGCCCCAGCATTTT. Translated, it gives CASSSRQGNNQPQHF.

The gene calls are TRBV11-3 and TRBJ2-3; TRBD2 agrees at 11 bases. The V gene end was trimmed by 1 base and the J gene end by 0 bases; junction bases not matched to a gene: 0. The CDR3 is made up of 16 amino acids. The V gene's germline CDR1 is SGHNT and CDR2 YENEEA. CDR3 nucleotide sequence: TGTGCCAGCAGCTTAGGACTAGCGGGGAGCACAGATACGCAGTATTTT. Residues: CASSLGLAGSTDTQYF.

This clone was counted a few times. V usage is TRBV7-9 and J usage is TRBJ2-7, with 9 bases aligning to TRBD1. V dropped 5 bases and J dropped 7; count of bases not matched to a gene: 3. The germline gives CDR1 SEHNR, CDR2 FQNEAQ (reference sequence). This CDR3 comprises 12 residues. CDR3 region: CASSPGTGEQYF. CDR3 coding DNA: TGTGCCAGCAGCCCAGGGACAGGGGAGCAGTACTTC.

The chain has TRBV7-2 and TRBJ2-5; TRBD2 matches at 9 bases. Germline V gene data show CDR1 as SGHTA and CDR2 as FQGNSA. The CDR3 has 16 amino acids. V lost 1 base, J lost 0 bases, and 3 bases stayed unmatched. The CDR3 sequence is CASSLEPSGDQETQYF. The DNA for the CDR3 is TGTGCCAGCAGCTTAGAGCCTAGCGGGGACCAAGAGACCCAGTACTTC.

This clone was detected only once. V gene TRBV7-2 combines with J gene TRBJ2-3, with TRBD2 as a possible D gene (6 bases). The CDR3 sequence is 13 residues long. The germline CDR1 and CDR2 sequences are SGHTA and FQGNSA. V was shortened by 3 bases and J by 6 bases, with 10 bases between the two germline ends. The CDR3 nucleotides are TGTGCCAGCAGCTTCGGTCGGGGGGATACGCAGTATTTT. It yields the protein CASSFGRGDTQYF.

The rearrangement uses TRBV4-2 and TRBJ1-5, with 10 positions matching TRBD1. V lost 4 bases, J lost 3 bases, and 9 bases stayed unmatched. From germline, CDR1 is LGHNA and CDR2 YNFKEQ. The CDR3 totals 17 residues. The CDR3 spells CASSRVSDRGPNQPQHF. CDR3 nucleotide sequence: TGTGCCAGCAGCCGGGTATCCGACAGGGGGCCCAATCAGCCCCAGCATTTT.

The chain is built from TRBV5-5 and TRBJ2-7; TRBD1 agrees at 9 bases. V was pared by 4 bases and J by 3 bases, with 8 bases of the junction left unmatched. Germline V gene lookup returns CDR1 SGHKS and CDR2 YYEKEE (reference sequence). The CDR3 is 15 amino acids. CDR3 sequence (DNA): TGTGCCAGCAGCATGTCCGGGACAGGGCTCTACGAGCAGTACTTC. This gives the protein CASSMSGTGLYEQYF.

Only one count was recorded for this clone. V usage is TRBV10-3 and J usage is TRBJ2-7, with 7 bases lining up with TRBD1. Trimming removed 5 bases from V and 3 bases from J; junction bases left unmatched: 7. CDR1 is ENHRY, CDR2 SYGVKD, per germline. The CDR3 length is 14 residues. The CDR3 DNA reads TGTGCCATCAGTCCAGGGACAGCTGTCTACGAGCAGTACTTC. Protein: CAISPGTAVYEQYF.

This clone occurred a few times. This chain uses TRBV4-3 with TRBJ2-1; D ambiguous. Trimming pared 1 base from V and 3 bases from J, leaving 13 bases between. The CDR3 loop spans 16 amino acids. Germline loops: CDR1 LGHNA, CDR2 YSLEER. The CDR3 loop is CASSQAHGWNYNEQFF. In DNA, the CDR3 is TGCGCCAGCAGCCAAGCCCACGGTTGGAACTACAATGAGCAGTTCTTC.

This chain uses TRBV18 with TRBJ2-1; 8 bases line up with TRBD1. V trimming: 2 bases; J trimming: 5 bases; junction bases outside the gene matches: 5. The CDR3 covers 15 residues. Per the germline V gene, CDR1 is KGHSH and CDR2 is LQKENI. In DNA form, the CDR3 reads TGTGCCAGCTCACCAGACAGGGGCTGGGACAATGAGCAGTTCTTC. Protein sequence: CASSPDRGWDNEQFF.

V and J are TRBV7-9 and TRBJ1-4; TRBD1 is a possible D gene (5 bases). Germline V gene lookup returns CDR1 SEHNR and CDR2 FQNEAQ (reference sequence). The CDR3 totals 16 residues. Trimming removed 1 base from V and 3 bases from J, with 12 bases in between. The CDR3 spells CASSLGQRAANEKLFF. The CDR3 DNA follows: TGTGCCAGCAGCTTAGGACAGCGTGCAGCTAATGAAAAACTGTTTTTT.

J is TRBJ2-1 and V is TRBV2, with a possible D match to TRBD1 (5 bases). The V end was cut by 3 bases, the J end by 3 bases, with 12 bases between. The CDR3 is 15 residues long. Looked up from germline, CDR1 is SNHLY and CDR2 is FYNNEI. CDR3 DNA: TGTGCCAGCAGTGAGCAGGGTTCGCTCTACAATGAGCAGTTCTTC. As protein: CASSEQGSLYNEQFF.

The chain combines TRBV7-9 with TRBJ1-6, with 12 bases aligning to TRBD1. Germline V lookup: CDR1 SEHNR, CDR2 FQNEAQ (reference sequence). J lost 14 bases, V lost 4 bases, and 18 bases had no gene match. The CDR3 runs 18 residues. In DNA form, the CDR3 reads TGTGCCAGCAGCTCGACCCTCTTTCCGGGACAGGGGGCCTTATCCCTCCACTTT. Protein product: CASSSTLFPGQGALSLHF.

This rearrangement joins TRBV2 to TRBJ1-1, with D maybe TRBD1 (5 bases). V was cut by 1 base and J by 4 bases, with 10 bases left in between. CDR3 length: 14 residues. Germline CDR1 and CDR2: SNHLY and FYNNEI. CDR3 DNA: TGTGCCAGCAGTGAAGAGGGAGGGGTCACTGAAGCTTTCTTT. Its translation: CASSEEGGVTEAFF.